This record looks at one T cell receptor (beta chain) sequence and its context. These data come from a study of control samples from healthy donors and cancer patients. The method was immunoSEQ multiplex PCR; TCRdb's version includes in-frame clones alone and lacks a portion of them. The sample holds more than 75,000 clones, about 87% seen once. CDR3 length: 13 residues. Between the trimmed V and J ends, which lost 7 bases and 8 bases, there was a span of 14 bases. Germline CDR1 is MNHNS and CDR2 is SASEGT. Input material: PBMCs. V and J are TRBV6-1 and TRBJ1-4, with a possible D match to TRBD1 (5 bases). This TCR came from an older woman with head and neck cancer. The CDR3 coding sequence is TGTGCCAGCACAGACAGTAAGAACGAAAAACTGTTTTTT. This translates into CASTDSKNEKLFF.